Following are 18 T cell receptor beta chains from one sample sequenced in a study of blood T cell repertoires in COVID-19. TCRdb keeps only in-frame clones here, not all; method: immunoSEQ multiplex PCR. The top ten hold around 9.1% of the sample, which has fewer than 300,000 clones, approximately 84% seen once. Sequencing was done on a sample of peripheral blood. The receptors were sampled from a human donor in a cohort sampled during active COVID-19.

The DNA of the CDR3 is TGTGCCAGCAGCTTTGTATGCCACAGGGAAAATCAGCCCCAGCATTTT. This sequence encodes CASSFVCHRENQPQHF. The genes are TRBV12-1 and TRBJ1-5; the table names TRBD1, a call not compared with the DNA. TRBV12-1 is termed a pseudogene. The CDR3 contains 16 residues.

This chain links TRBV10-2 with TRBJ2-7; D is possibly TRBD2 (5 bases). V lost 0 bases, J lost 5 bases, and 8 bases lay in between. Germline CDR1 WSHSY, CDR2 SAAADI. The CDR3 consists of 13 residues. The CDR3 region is CASSESPRDEQYF. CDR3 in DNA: TGCGCCAGCAGTGAGTCGCCGCGGGACGAGCAGTACTTC.

The CDR3 sequence is CASSVGLWGGGPNRYYNEQFF. The CDR3 DNA is TGTGCCAGCAGCGTAGGTCTGTGGGGCGGGGGCCCAAACCGATACTACAATGAGCAGTTCTTC. This chain links TRBV9 with TRBJ2-1, with TRBD2 as a possible D gene (7 bases). The V end lost 0 bases, the J end lost 3 bases, and 28 bases lay between the germline ends. Germline V gene lookup returns CDR1 SGDLS and CDR2 YYNGEE. This CDR3 comprises 21 residues. Complete variable domain (other parts from reference TRBV9 and TRBJ2-1): DSGVTQTPKHLITATGQRVTLRCSPRSGDLSVYWYQQSLDQGLQFLIQYYNGEERAKGNILERFSAQQFPDLHSELNLSSLELGDSALYFCASSVGLWGGGPNRYYNEQFFGPGTRLTVL.

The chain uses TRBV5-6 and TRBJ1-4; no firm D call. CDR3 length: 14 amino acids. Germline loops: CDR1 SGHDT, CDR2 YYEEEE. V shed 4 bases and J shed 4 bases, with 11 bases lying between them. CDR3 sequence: CASSPRLGNEKLFF. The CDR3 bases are TGTGCCAGCAGCCCCCGCCTCGGTAATGAAAAACTGTTTTTT.

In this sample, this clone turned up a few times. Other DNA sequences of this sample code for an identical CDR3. CDR3 sequence: CASSQGGNQPQHF. DNA of the CDR3: TGTGCCAGCAGCCAAGGAGGTAATCAGCCCCAGCATTTT. The rearrangement links TRBV3-1 (or the pseudogene TRBV3-2) to TRBJ1-5, with D hard to call. Germline CDR1 and CDR2: LGHDT and YNNKEL (reference sequence). The CDR3 contains 13 residues. V was clipped by 1 base and J by 4 bases, with 5 bases between them.

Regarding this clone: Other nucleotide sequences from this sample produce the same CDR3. CDR3 sequence reads: CASSYPGSNQPQHF. The CDR3 bases are TGTGCCAGCAGTTACCCCGGTAGCAATCAGCCCCAGCATTTT. The rearrangement links TRBV6-2 or TRBV6-3 to TRBJ1-5; D unresolved. Germline V CDR1 and CDR2: MNHEY, SVGEGT. This CDR3 has 14 amino acids. Trimming cost V 2 bases and J 0 bases, with 5 bases left between them.

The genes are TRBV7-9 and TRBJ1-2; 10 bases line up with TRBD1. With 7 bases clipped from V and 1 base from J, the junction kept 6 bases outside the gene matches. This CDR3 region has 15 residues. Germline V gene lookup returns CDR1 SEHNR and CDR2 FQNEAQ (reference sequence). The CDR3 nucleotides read TGTGCCAGCACCCCGGGGACAGGGGATAACTATGGCTACACCTTC. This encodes CASTPGTGDNYGYTF.

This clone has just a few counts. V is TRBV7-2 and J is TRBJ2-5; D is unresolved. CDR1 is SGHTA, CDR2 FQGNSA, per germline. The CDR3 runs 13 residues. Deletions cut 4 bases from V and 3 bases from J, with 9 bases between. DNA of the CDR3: TGTGCCAGCAGCTCCCCCCCAAAAGAGACCCAGTACTTC. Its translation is CASSSPPKETQYF.

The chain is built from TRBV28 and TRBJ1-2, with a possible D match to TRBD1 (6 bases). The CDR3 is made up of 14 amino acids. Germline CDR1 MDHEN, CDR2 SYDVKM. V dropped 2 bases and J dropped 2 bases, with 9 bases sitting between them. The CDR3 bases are TGTGCCAGCAGTTTAAAGGGGGAGAACTATGGCTACACCTTC. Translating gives CASSLKGENYGYTF.

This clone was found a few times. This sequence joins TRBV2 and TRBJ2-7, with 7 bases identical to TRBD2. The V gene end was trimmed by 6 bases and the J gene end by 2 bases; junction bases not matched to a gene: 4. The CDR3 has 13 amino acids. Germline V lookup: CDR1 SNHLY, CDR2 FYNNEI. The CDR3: CASRGGSAYEQYF. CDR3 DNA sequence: TGTGCCAGCAGGGGAGGGAGCGCCTACGAGCAGTACTTC.

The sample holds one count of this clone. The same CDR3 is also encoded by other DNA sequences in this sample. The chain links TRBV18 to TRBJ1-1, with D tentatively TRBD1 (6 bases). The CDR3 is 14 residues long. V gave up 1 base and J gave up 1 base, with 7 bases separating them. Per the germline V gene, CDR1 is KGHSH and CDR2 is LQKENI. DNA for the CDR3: TGTGCCAGCTCACCACTGGGACAGAACACTGAAGCTTTCTTT. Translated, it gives CASSPLGQNTEAFF.

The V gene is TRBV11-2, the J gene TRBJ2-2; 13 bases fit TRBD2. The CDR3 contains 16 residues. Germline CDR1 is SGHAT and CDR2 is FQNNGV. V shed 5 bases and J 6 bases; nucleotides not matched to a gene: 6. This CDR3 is CASSKWTSGSAGELFF. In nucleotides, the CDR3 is TGTGCCAGCAGCAAATGGACTAGCGGGAGTGCCGGGGAGCTGTTTTTT.

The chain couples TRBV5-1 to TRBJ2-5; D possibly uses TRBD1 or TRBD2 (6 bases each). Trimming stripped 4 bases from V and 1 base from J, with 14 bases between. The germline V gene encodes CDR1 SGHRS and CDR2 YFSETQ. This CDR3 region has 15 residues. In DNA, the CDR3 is TGCGCCAGCAGCCTGGGGGCGGGGATCCAAGAGACCCAGTACTTC. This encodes CASSLGAGIQETQYF.

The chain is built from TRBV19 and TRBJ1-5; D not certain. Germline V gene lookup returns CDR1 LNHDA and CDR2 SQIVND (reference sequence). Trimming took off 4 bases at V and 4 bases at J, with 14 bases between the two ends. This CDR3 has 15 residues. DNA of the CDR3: TGTGCCAGTAGTAGACCCGGGTCTCAAAATCAGCCCCAGCATTTT. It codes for CASSRPGSQNQPQHF. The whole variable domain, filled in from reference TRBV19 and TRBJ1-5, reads DGGITQSPKYLFRKEGQNVTLSCEQNLNHDAMYWYRQDPGQGLRLIYYSQIVNDFQKGDIAEGYSVSREKKESFPLTVTSAQKNPTAFYLCASSRPGSQNQPQHFGDGTRLSIL.

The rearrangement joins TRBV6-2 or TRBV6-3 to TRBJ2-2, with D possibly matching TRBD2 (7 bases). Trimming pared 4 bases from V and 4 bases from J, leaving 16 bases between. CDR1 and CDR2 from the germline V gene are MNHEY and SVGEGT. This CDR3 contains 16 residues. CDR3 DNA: TGTGCCAGCAGTTCAGTGGGGGGGGCGGCCACCGGGGAGCTGTTTTTT. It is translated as CASSSVGGAATGELFF.

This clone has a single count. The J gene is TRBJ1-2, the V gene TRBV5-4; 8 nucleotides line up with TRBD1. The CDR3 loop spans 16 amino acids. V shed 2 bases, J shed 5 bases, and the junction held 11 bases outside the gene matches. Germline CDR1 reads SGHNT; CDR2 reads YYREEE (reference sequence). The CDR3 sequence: CASSFGQGATEYGYTF. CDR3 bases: TGTGCCAGCAGCTTCGGTCAGGGGGCGACAGAATATGGCTACACCTTC.

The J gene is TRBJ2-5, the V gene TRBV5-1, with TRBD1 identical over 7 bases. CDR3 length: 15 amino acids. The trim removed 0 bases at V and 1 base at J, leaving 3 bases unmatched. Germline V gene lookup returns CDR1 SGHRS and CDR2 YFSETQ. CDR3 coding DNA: TGCGCCAGCAGCTTGGCAAGGGGGCTCCAAGAGACCCAGTACTTC. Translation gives CASSLARGLQETQYF.

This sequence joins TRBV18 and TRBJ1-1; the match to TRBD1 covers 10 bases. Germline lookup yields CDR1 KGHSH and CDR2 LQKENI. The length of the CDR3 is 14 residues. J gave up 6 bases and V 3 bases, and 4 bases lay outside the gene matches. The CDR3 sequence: CASSPTGTGAEAFF. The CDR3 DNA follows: TGTGCCAGCTCACCTACCGGGACAGGGGCTGAAGCTTTCTTT.